A single sample gave rise to the 2 T cell receptor beta chains below, sequenced in a study. Cells sorted as Tregs were CD4+, CD25+ and CD127-/low. MiXCR, applied by TCRdb to the 5' RACE reads, yields one record per CDR3 protein. The table has tens of thousands of distinct CDR3 sequences, roughly 28% seen once. The sample comprised tumor-infiltrating Tregs sorted from the breast tumor. All receptors derive from a female donor with breast cancer.

This clonotype has a handful of counts. The chain has TRBV6-4 and TRBJ2-1, with TRBD2 identical over 11 bases. V lost 4 bases to trimming and J lost 3 bases; unmatched junction nucleotides: 2. The CDR3 totals 15 residues. Germline V gene sequence: CDR1 MRHNA, CDR2 SNTAGT. The CDR3 here is CASSVLAGDYNEQFF. CDR3 nucleotides: TGTGCCAGCAGTGTACTAGCGGGGGACTACAATGAGCAGTTCTTC.

This sequence joins TRBV6-1 and TRBJ1-4; 7 bases agree with TRBD1. The J segment lost 3 bases and the V segment lost 7 bases, leaving 5 bases of the junction unmatched. This CDR3 has 14 amino acids. Germline V lookup: CDR1 MNHNS, CDR2 SASEGT. CDR3 protein: CASKTGTANEKLFF. CDR3 DNA: TGTGCCAGCAAGACCGGGACAGCTAATGAAAAACTGTTTTTT.